This T cell receptor (beta chain) was found in a study of metastatic and nonmetastatic thyroid tumors. TCRdb re-called the PCR reads via MiXCR. The sample contains roughly 55,000 clones, 15% to 20% of which appear only once. Every patient underwent thyroid surgery untreated. There are 17 residues in the CDR3. Trimming took off 3 bases at V and 0 bases at J, with 15 bases between the two ends. The germline V gene has CDR1 WSHSY and CDR2 SAAADI. This clone was counted many times. The receptor's source is a male donor with papillary thyroid cancer or a benign thyroid nodule (not recorded which). Some clones in this sample may be carry-over from other donors' samples. V and J are TRBV10-2 and TRBJ1-5; D not resolved. The sequenced sample consisted of blood. The CDR3 DNA is TGCGCCAGCAGTGATCACCTCAACGGGGATAGCAATCAGCCCCAGCATTTT. Translated, it gives CASSDHLNGDSNQPQHF.